Given below is one TCR beta chain in context. This clone was detected a few times. The antigen this receptor binds is unknown. Gene names and germline sequences refer to the mouse in this case. The CDR3 goes on 4 residues after the read ends, and that part is filled in from the germline J gene. Libraries were made using the immunoSEQ multiplex PCR assay. RNA was extracted from all samples and reverse transcribed into cDNA as template for TCR sequencing. First-strand cDNA was synthesized with SuperScript III using a 2:1 mix of oligo-dT and random hexamers. A synthetic immune receptor repertoire was used to assess amplification bias, and residual bias was removed computationally. Sequencing of the libraries was done on Illumina HiSeq with 60 bp reads that cover the CDR3, reading from J toward V. Per the source publication's procedure: After raw reads were preprocessed to remove errors, the CDR3 was defined following IMGT conventions as running from the conserved cysteine to phenylalanine. Clonality was calculated as 1 minus Shannon entropy normalized by log2 of the number of productive unique TCRs. Whether each scalp clone was CD4 or CD8 was inferred by checking scalp TCRbeta sequences against the CD4 and CD8 repertoires from sorted blood. TCRdb provides this immuneACCESS table in a form limited to in-frame rearrangements. Some clones are lacking; in checked studies, under half of them reflect an unresolved V gene, and why the rest are absent is not known. V, J and clone size are taken as reported in that table, and D and trimming were inferred from the DNA itself. The data for this sample show 250,000 or so clones, each detected more than once. Around 1.2% of the sample belongs to the ten largest clones.

The data were taken from a study of CD8+ T cells in alopecia areata (dated by TCRdb to the late 2010s). A note on the overall study: Female C3H/HeJ recipients, about 7-10 weeks old, were grafted with skin from C3H/HeJ donors with spontaneous alopecia (roughly 6-12 months old). Clonality in the scalp was compared among normal scalp (n=4), patchy alopecia areata scalp (n=8), and alopecia totalis/universalis scalp (n=8). Scalp tissue and sorted CD4+ and CD8+ peripheral blood T cells from patchy and totalis/universalis alopecia areata patients and from healthy controls were covered by human TCRbeta sequencing. In both human patients and the C3H/HeJ mouse model, the study applied high-throughput TCRbeta sequencing to look at T cell clonal expansion in alopecia areata. RNA was extracted with the PAXgene miRNA kit for fixed scalp, the miRNeasy kit for PBMCs, and the RNeasy kit for mouse skin. TCRbeta CDR3 regions were amplified by immunoSEQ multiplex PCR using 35 Vbeta forward and 13 Jbeta reverse primers. Points the paper makes about the study in general: Unlike mouse skin, where gammadelta T cells dominate, normal human skin contains resident alphabeta T cells that get sequenced too, which complicates analysis of the scalp TCR repertoire. Compared with normal scalp, lesional scalp, particularly in alopecia totalis/universalis, had higher clonality and more expanded CD8+ clones, which suggests antigenic drive. Shared TCR sequences between patients were less evident than in mice, which may be partly attributable to HLA diversity in the patient population.

Based on the germline V gene (reference sequence), the CDR1 and CDR2 sequences are LGHNA and YNLKQL. The CDR3 runs 11 residues from the cysteine to the phenylalanine. The 21 bases shown cover part of the CDR3, and their frame starts at base 1. Cells from mouse cutaneous lymph nodes were pooled, stained for CD4, CD8alpha, NKG2D, NKG2ACE and other markers, and then sorted on a BD Influx. This sequence uses TRBV5 and TRBJ1-1, and the D gene may be TRBD1, 5 bases matching. This clonotype was sampled from a C3H/HeJ mouse with alopecia areata. The MHC haplotype for this mouse line is H2-k. The material sequenced was CD4+ T cells sorted from a lymph node. The sequenced part of the CDR3 DNA is TGTGCCAGCAGCCGACAGAAA. This translates into CASSRQK. The CDR3 in its entirety is CASSRQKEVFF.